The clone carrying this T cell receptor beta chain appeared a few times. The CDR3 consists of 13 residues. The germline gives CDR1 MNHEY, CDR2 SMNVEV (reference sequence). The V gene lost 3 bases and the J gene lost 6 bases, with 11 bases spanning the gap. The TCRbeta library incorporated unique molecular identifiers. TCRdb ran MiXCR on the PCR reads and lists one entry per CDR3 protein. This table has about a million distinct CDR3 sequences, around 30% appearing once. The record originates from a study of T-cell reconstitution after alpha-beta-depleted transplantation in children. The receptor's source is a boy in the first two years of life who had a stem cell transplant for SCID, so the T cells may come from the graft donor. Specimen: PBMCs, mostly from graft donor cells, collected 360 days after TCRalphabeta/CD19-depleted stem cell transplant. The chain combines TRBV27 with TRBJ1-2; tentative D call: TRBD1 (6 bases). The CDR3 sequence: CASSFLQGHGYTF. Here the CDR3 DNA reads TGTGCCAGCAGTTTTTTACAGGGACATGGCTACACCTTC.